These T cell receptor beta chains were read from a single sample in a study of shared T cell receptors in the human thymus. Profiled with immunoSEQ multiplex PCR; TCRdb holds only in-frame clones, not every one. The sample includes hundreds of thousands of clones, approximately 85% of them seen just once. The same sample was also used in a study of human thymus T cells.

The material sequenced was thymocytes. The receptors stem from a girl less than two years old with a congenital heart defect. Each CDR3 is given with its conserved first and last residue. The order of the fields is J gene, clone size, D gene, V gene, CDR3 protein, CDR3 DNA. A D gene is named only where the DNA matches it firmly. Expanded clones get a size class; other rows say once, few or many, or leave the size out.

TRBJ2-1 | - | TRBD2 | TRBV5-6 | CASSVTSGGLYNEQFF | TGTGCCAGCTCTGTCACTAGCGGGGGACTATACAATGAGCAGTTCTTC
TRBJ1-5 | - | - | TRBV6-6 | CASSYSRSRQPQHF | TGTGCCAGCAGTTACTCGAGGAGTAGACAGCCCCAGCATTTT
TRBJ1-2 | few | - | TRBV25-1 | CASSDRRGSPLGYTF | TGTGCCAGCAGTGATCGCAGGGGCTCGCCGTTGGGCTACACCTTC
TRBJ2-7 | - | TRBD2 | TRBV6-5 | CASSYSRTRGYEQYF | TGTGCCAGCAGTTACTCACGGACTAGAGGCTACGAGCAGTACTTC
TRBJ1-5 | once | TRBD1 | TRBV9 | CASSLRQGGGNQPQHF | TGTGCCAGCAGCCTCCGACAGGGTGGAGGCAATCAGCCCCAGCATTTT
TRBJ2-1 | - | TRBD2 | TRBV27 | CASSSRLTSGDSPENNEQFF | TGTGCCAGCAGTTCAAGATTGACTAGCGGGGATTCTCCCGAAAACAATGAGCAGTTCTTC
TRBJ2-3 | - | - | TRBV29-1 | CSVAGTEGTDTQYF | TGCAGCGTTGCGGGAACAGAGGGCACAGATACGCAGTATTTT
TRBJ2-1 | - | TRBD1 | TRBV19 | CASSIRQGCRYNEQFF | TGTGCCAGTAGTATCAGACAGGGGTGTCGGTACAATGAGCAGTTCTTC
TRBJ1-2 | - | - | TRBV5-6 | CASASSSYGYTF | TGTGCCAGCGCGTCGTCGTCCTATGGCTACACCTTC
TRBJ2-1 | once | TRBD2 | TRBV28 | CASSLRDYHYNEQFF | TGTGCCAGCAGTCTCCGGGACTACCATTACAATGAGCAGTTCTTC
TRBJ2-3 | - | TRBD1 | TRBV6-7 | CASSYSRTGRVGTDTQYF | TGTGCCAGCAGTTACTCCCGGACAGGGAGAGTAGGCACAGATACGCAGTATTTT
TRBJ1-5 | once | - | TRBV15 | CATSRDYGNQPQHF | TGTGCCACCAGCAGAGATTACGGGAATCAGCCCCAGCATTTT
TRBJ1-2 | - | - | TRBV7-6 | CASSLGSPRGRHGYGYTF | TGTGCCAGCAGCTTAGGCTCGCCCAGGGGCCGCCACGGCTATGGCTACACCTTC
TRBJ1-5 | once | - | TRBV5-1 | CASSPGDTYKRPAEPQHF | TGCGCCAGCAGCCCAGGGGATACCTACAAACGCCCGGCGGAGCCCCAGCATTTT
TRBJ2-7 | - | TRBD1 | TRBV14 | CASSQDVGTGRVHEQYF | TGTGCCAGCAGCCAAGATGTCGGGACAGGGCGTGTGCACGAGCAGTACTTC
TRBJ1-6 | - | TRBD1 | TRBV18 | CASSPTGVTYNSPLHF | TGTGCCAGCTCGCCGACAGGGGTGACCTATAATTCACCCCTCCACTTT
TRBJ1-4 | few | - | TRBV4-1 | CASRQPATNEKLFF | TGCGCCAGCAGACAGCCAGCAACTAATGAAAAACTGTTTTTT
TRBJ2-1 | once | - | TRBV20-1 | CSAIRSNEQFF | TGCAGTGCTATACGGTCTAATGAGCAGTTCTTC
TRBJ1-6 | - | - | TRBV9 | CASSVGGGHNSPLHF | TGTGCCAGCAGCGTAGGGGGGGGACACAATTCACCCCTCCACTTT
TRBJ1-1 | - | - | TRBV19 | CASSVFGETNMNTEAFF | TGTGCCAGTAGTGTATTCGGGGAGACAAACATGAACACTGAAGCTTTCTTT
TRBJ1-6 | - | - | TRBV7-2 | CASSPCAGHNSPLHF | TGTGCCAGCAGCCCCTGTGCGGGTCATAATTCACCCCTCCACTTT
TRBJ1-4 | few | - | TRBV6-1 | CASSSHATNEKLFF | TGTGCCAGCAGTTCACATGCAACTAATGAAAAACTGTTTTTT
TRBJ2-1 | - | - | TRBV20-1 | CSARDGGTLFF | TGCAGTGCTAGAGATGGGGGGACGCTCTTCTTC
TRBJ2-1 | - | TRBD2 | TRBV7-7 | CASSLYPSGTSDNEQFF | TGTGCTAGCAGCTTATACCCATCCGGGACTAGTGACAATGAGCAGTTCTTC
TRBJ2-2 | once | TRBD2 | TRBV4-1 | CASSQCGTSGEEGTGELFF | TGCGCCAGCAGCCAATGTGGGACTAGCGGGGAAGAGGGCACCGGGGAGCTGTTTTTT
TRBJ2-7 | - | TRBD2 | TRBV10-3 | CAIRPGGESYEQYF | TGTGCCATCAGACCCGGGGGGGAATCCTACGAGCAGTACTTC
TRBJ2-1 | - | TRBD2 | TRBV4-2 | CASSQEGGESVYNEQFF | TGTGCCAGCAGCCAAGAGGGGGGGGAATCCGTCTACAATGAGCAGTTCTTC
TRBJ1-5 | - | - | TRBV28 | CASIRPGGTGSQPQHF | TGTGCCAGCATCCGACCTGGGGGGACGGGTTCTCAGCCCCAGCATTTT
TRBJ1-4 | - | - | TRBV5-6 | CASTSESVTNEKLFF | TGTGCCAGCACATCGGAGAGCGTGACTAATGAAAAACTGTTTTTT
TRBJ1-3 | - | - | TRBV7-6 | CASSLGVEAGNTIYF | TGTGCCAGCAGCTTAGGTGTGGAGGCGGGAAACACCATATATTTT
TRBJ2-1 | - | - | TRBV7-2 | CASSPQGRNEQFF | TGTGCCAGCAGCCCACAGGGTAGGAATGAGCAGTTCTTC
TRBJ2-3 | once | - | TRBV2 | CASRIPTRRFGDTQYF | TGTGCCAGCAGAATCCCGACACGCCGCTTTGGAGATACGCAGTATTTT